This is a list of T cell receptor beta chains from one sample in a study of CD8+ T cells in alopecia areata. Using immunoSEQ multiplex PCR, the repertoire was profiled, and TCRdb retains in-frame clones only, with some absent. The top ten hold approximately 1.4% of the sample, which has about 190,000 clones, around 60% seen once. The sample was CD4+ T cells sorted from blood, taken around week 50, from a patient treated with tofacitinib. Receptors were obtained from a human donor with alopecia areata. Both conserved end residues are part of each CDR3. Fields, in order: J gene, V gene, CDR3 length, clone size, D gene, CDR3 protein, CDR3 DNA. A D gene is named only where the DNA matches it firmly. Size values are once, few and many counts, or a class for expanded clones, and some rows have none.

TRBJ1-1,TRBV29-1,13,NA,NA,CSVGGQYASEAFF,TGCAGCGTTGGCGGACAGTACGCATCTGAAGCTTTCTTT
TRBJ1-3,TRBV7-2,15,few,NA,CASTARGGAGNTIYF,TGTGCCAGCACTGCTCGTGGAGGGGCTGGAAACACCATATATTTT
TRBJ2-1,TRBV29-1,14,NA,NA,CSVDPFWRNNEQFF,TGCAGCGTTGACCCGTTCTGGAGGAACAATGAGCAGTTCTTC
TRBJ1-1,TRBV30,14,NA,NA,CVQVGGIRSTEAFF,TGTGTCCAAGTCGGGGGTATAAGGAGCACTGAAGCTTTCTTT
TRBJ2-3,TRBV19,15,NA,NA,CASSTARDRTDTQYF,TGTGCCAGTAGTACCGCCAGGGATCGCACAGATACGCAGTATTTT
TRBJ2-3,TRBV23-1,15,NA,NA,CASTQFEVAADTQYF,TGCGCCAGCACCCAATTCGAGGTAGCCGCAGATACGCAGTATTTT
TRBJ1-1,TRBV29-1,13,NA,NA,CSVCLVWEPEAFF,TGCAGCGTCTGCCTCGTTTGGGAACCTGAAGCTTTCTTT
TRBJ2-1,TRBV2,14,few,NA,CASFRGGSYNEQFF,TGTGCCAGCTTCAGGGGAGGCTCCTACAATGAGCAGTTCTTC
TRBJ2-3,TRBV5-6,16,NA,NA,CASSLALERSTDTQYF,TGTGCCAGCAGCTTGGCCCTGGAGCGATCCACAGATACGCAGTATTTT
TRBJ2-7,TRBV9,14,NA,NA,CASSVDRVSDEQYF,TGTGCCAGCAGCGTAGACAGGGTGAGCGACGAGCAGTACTTC
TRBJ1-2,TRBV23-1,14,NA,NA,CASSQEPQDYGYTF,TGCGCCAGCAGTCAAGAACCTCAAGACTATGGCTACACCTTC
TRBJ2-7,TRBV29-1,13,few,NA,CSARLALADEQYF,TGCAGCGCGCGTTTAGCCCTTGCTGACGAGCAGTACTTC
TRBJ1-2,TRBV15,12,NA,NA,CATSRDGNGYTF,TGTGCCACCAGCAGAGATGGGAATGGCTACACCTTC
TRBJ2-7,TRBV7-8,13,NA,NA,CASSLGGGVEQYF,TGTGCCAGCAGTCTAGGAGGAGGGGTCGAGCAGTACTTC
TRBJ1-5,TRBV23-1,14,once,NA,CASSLGVGNQPQHF,TGCGCCAGCAGTCTAGGAGTGGGCAATCAGCCCCAGCATTTT
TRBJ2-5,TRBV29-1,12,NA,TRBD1,CSAGQGQETQYF,TGCAGCGCGGGACAGGGTCAGGAGACCCAGTACTTC
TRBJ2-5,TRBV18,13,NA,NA,CASSPPSQETQYF,TGTGCCAGCTCACCACCCAGTCAAGAGACCCAGTACTTC
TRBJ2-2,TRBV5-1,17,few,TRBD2,CASSSAAGLAGTGELFF,TGCGCCAGCAGCTCGGCGGCGGGACTAGCGGGCACCGGGGAGCTGTTTTTT
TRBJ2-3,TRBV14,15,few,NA,CASSQEQTSTDTQYF,TGTGCCAGCAGCCAGGAGCAGACATCTACAGATACGCAGTATTTT
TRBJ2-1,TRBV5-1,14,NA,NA,CASSSITGLSEQFF,TGCGCCAGCAGCTCGATAACAGGGTTGTCTGAGCAGTTCTTC
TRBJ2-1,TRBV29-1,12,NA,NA,CSVVGVYNEQFF,TGCAGCGTTGTCGGAGTCTACAATGAGCAGTTCTTC
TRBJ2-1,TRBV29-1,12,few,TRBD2,CSVELAGAEQFF,TGCAGCGTTGAATTAGCGGGGGCAGAGCAGTTCTTC
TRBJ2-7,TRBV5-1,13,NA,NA,CASSLAAAYEQYF,TGCGCCAGCAGCTTGGCTGCTGCCTACGAGCAGTACTTC
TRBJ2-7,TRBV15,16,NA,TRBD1,CATSRSRQGVHYEQYF,TGTGCCACCAGCAGATCCCGTCAGGGGGTACACTACGAGCAGTACTTC
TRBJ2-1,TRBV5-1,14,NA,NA,CASSLQLGGNEQFF,TGCGCCAGCAGCTTGCAGTTAGGGGGCAATGAGCAGTTCTTC
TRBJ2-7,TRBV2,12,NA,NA,CASSPKLHEQYF,TGTGCCAGCAGCCCCAAGCTGCACGAGCAGTACTTC
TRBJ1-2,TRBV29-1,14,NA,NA,CSAAGGSGDGGYTF,TGCAGCGCCGCGGGGGGATCCGGGGATGGTGGCTACACCTTC